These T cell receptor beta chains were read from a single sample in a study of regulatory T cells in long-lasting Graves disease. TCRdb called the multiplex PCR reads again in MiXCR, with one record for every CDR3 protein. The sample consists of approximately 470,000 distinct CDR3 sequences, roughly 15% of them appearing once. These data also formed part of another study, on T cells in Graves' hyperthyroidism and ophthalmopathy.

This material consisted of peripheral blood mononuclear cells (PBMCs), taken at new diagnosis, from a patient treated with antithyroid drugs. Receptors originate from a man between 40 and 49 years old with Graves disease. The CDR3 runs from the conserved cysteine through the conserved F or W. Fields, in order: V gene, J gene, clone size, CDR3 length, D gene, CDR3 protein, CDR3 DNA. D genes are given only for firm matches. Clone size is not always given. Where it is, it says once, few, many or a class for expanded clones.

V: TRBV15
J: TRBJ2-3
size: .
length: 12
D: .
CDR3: CATSARQDTQYF
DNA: TGTGCCACCAGCGCTAGACAAGATACGCAGTATTTT

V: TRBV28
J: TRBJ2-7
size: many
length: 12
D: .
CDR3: CASLLYPGAPHF
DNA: TGTGCCAGTTTACTTTACCCTGGGGCCCCCCACTTC

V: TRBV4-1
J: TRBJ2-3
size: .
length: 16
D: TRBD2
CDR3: CASSPQGTSGRDTQYF
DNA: TGCGCCAGCAGCCCACAAGGGACTAGCGGGAGAGATACGCAGTATTTT

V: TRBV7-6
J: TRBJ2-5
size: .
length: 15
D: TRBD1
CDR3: CASSLDRGRLETQYF
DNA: TGTGCCAGCAGCCTGGACAGGGGGCGCCTAGAGACCCAGTACTTC

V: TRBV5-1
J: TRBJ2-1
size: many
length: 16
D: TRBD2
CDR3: CASSLEGLAGVHEQFF
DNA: TGCGCCAGCAGCTTGGAGGGACTAGCGGGAGTCCATGAGCAGTTCTTC

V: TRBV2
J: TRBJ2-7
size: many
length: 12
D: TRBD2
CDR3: CASRLAGDEQYF
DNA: TGTGCCAGCAGGCTAGCGGGAGACGAGCAGTACTTC

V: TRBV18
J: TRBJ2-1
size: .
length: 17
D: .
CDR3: CASSPERRGASYNEQFF
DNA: TGTGCCAGCTCACCCGAAAGGAGGGGGGCGTCCTACAATGAGCAGTTCTTC

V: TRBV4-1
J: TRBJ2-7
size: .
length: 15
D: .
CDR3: CASSQASLAGDEQYF
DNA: TGCGCCAGCAGCCAAGCTAGCTTAGCAGGGGACGAGCAGTACTTC

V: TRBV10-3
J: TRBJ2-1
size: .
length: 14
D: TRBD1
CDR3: CAIRGTGNYNEQFF
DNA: TGTGCCATCAGGGGGACAGGGAACTACAATGAGCAGTTCTTC

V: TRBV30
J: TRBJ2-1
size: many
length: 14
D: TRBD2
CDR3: CAWSPGTSGNEQFF
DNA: TGTGCCTGGAGCCCCGGGACTAGCGGCAATGAGCAGTTCTTC